The subject of this entry is one TCR beta chain. Its antigen is still unknown. This record comes from a study of blood T cells in healthy people across ages. Study findings and constraints: Since the PBMCs were unsorted, naive and antigen-experienced cells could not be conclusively compared. The fall in TCR beta diversity per million T cells was roughly linear with age.

Then a second PCR, running about 6 to 12 cycles, was carried out with a sample-barcoded 5' primer and a J-beta primer mix. Every individual sample yielded 2.5 million or more paired-end reads (each containing CDR3). TCRdb used MiXCR to reprocess the 5' RACE reads, holding one entry per CDR3 protein. The sample lists about 580,000 distinct CDR3 sequences, around half seen once, with 20% to 25% in the top ten. Every donor gave roughly 9.6 milliliters of peripheral blood. The CDR3 extends over 13 amino acids. The germline gives CDR1 SQVTM, CDR2 ANQGSEA. Trimming shortened V by 4 bases and J by 0 bases, and 9 bases separated the two germline ends.

Sequences were obtained from blood. The gene calls are TRBV29-1 and TRBJ1-1; unclear D gene. The receptor was derived from a man at least 80 years old in good health. The chain's CDR3 is CSVGRNVNTEAFF. DNA for the CDR3: TGCAGCGTTGGGAGAAATGTGAACACTGAAGCTTTCTTT.